This section outlines one TCR beta chain sequence together with its context. Antigen specificity is unknown. The ends were cut back, 4 bases at V and 5 bases at J, with 20 bases in the middle. The CDR3 is made up of 16 amino acids. Per germline, CDR1 MDHEN and CDR2 SYDVKM. The sample comes from a study of cytomegalovirus exposure and HLA in healthy donors. Study results and limitations: The study dropped some indistinguishable V segments, TRBV6-2 and TRBV6-3 among them. Trimming of TCR beta V- and J-genes showed a link, identified in a later analysis, to a missense DCLRE1C variant.

The PCR had 60 Vbeta and 13 Jbeta primers. Sequenced by immunoSEQ multiplex PCR; TCRdb stores in-frame clones only, minus some. This table has 150,000 to 200,000 clones, around 78% appearing once. The clonotype originates from a woman in her thirties or forties in good health and CMV-seronegative. The chain joins TRBV28 to TRBJ1-2, with D tentatively TRBD1 (5 bases). The sample taken for sequencing was PBMCs. In DNA, the CDR3 is TGTGCCAGCAGTTCCCCAGGGCCTTCAAGGTTTTATGGCTACACCTTC. Encoded protein: CASSSPGPSRFYGYTF.